The clone carrying this T cell receptor (beta chain) was picked up many times. Amplification from RNA transcripts yielded the TCR beta CDR3 regions. First-round RT-PCR used HTBI primers; second-round multiplex PCR followed. MiXCR, run by TCRdb on the multiplex PCR reads, gives a single entry per CDR3 protein. The table lists about 220,000 distinct CDR3 sequences, roughly 21% of them singletons. The record originates from a study of Graves' ophthalmopathy and Graves' hyperthyroidism. This TCR derives from a woman in her forties or fifties with Graves' ophthalmopathy. Sequenced input: peripheral blood.

The CDR3 loop reads CASSSSSGGNQPQHF. The CDR3 DNA reads TGTGCCAGCAGTTCGTCCTCGGGGGGCAATCAGCCCCAGCATTTT. J is TRBJ1-5 and V is TRBV12-3 or TRBV12-4; TRBD1 might be the D (5 bases). The CDR3 is 15 amino acids. Trimming shortened V by 4 bases and J by 2 bases, and 12 bases separated the two germline ends.